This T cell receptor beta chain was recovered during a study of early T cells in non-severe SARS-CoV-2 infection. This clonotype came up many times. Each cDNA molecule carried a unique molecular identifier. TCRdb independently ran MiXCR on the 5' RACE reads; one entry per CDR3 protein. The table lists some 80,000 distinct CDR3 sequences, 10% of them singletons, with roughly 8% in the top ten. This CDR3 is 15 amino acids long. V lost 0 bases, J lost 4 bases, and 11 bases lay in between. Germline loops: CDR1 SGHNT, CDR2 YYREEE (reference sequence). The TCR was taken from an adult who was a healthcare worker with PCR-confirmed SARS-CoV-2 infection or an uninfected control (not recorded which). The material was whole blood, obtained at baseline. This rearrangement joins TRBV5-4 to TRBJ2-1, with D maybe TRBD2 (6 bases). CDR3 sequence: CASSLGLGQYNEQFF. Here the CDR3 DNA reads TGTGCCAGCAGCTTGGGACTAGGACAATACAATGAGCAGTTCTTC.